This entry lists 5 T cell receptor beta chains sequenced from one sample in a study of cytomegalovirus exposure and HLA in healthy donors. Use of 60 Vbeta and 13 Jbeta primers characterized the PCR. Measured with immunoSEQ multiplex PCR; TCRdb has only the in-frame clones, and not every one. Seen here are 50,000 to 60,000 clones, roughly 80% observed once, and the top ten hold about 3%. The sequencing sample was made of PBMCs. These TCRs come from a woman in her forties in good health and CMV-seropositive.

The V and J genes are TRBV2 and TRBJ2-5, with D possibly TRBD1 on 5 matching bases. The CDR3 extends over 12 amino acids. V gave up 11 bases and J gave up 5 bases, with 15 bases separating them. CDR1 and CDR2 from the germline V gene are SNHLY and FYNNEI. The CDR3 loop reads CAGGTGEETQYF. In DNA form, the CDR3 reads TGTGCCGGTGGTACAGGAGAGGAGACCCAGTACTTC.

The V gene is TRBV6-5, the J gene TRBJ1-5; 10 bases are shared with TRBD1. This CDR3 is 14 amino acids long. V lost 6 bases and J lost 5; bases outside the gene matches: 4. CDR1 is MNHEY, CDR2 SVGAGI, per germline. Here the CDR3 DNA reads TGTGCCAGCAGCCTCGGGACAGGGGATCAGCCCCAGCATTTT. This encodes CASSLGTGDQPQHF.

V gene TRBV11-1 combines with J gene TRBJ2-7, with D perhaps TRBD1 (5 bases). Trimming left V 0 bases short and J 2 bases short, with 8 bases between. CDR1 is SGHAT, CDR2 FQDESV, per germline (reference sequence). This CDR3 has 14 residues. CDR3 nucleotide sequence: TGTGCCAGCAGCTTAGCGCTGACAGCCTACGAGCAGTACTTC. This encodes CASSLALTAYEQYF.

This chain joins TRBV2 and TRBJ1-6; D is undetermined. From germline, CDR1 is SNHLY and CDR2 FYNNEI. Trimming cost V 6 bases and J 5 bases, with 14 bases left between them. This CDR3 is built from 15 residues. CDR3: CASSTRVLDNSPLHF. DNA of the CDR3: TGTGCCAGCAGCACGAGGGTTCTAGATAATTCACCCCTCCACTTT.

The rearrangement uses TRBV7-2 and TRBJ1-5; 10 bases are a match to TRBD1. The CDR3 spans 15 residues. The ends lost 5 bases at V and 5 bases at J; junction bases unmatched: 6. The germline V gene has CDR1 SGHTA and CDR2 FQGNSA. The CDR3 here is CASSPPGQGHQPQHF. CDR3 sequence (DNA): TGTGCCAGCAGCCCACCGGGACAGGGGCATCAGCCCCAGCATTTT.